Listed below are T cell receptor beta chains from one sample, sequenced in a study of CD8+ T cells in alopecia areata. The repertoire was sequenced with immunoSEQ multiplex PCR; TCRdb's copy has only in-frame clones and lacks some. The sample carries 200,000 to 250,000 clones, approximately 40% recorded once. This material consisted of CD4+ T cells sorted from blood, taken at roughly week 36, from a patient treated with tofacitinib. The source of these receptors is a human donor with alopecia areata. Both conserved end residues are part of each CDR3. The D gene is left open where the match is weak. Some rows have no size entry. The others give once, few or many, or a class for an expanded clone.

clone size	V gene	D gene	J gene	CDR3 DNA	CDR3 protein
few	TRBV25-1	-	TRBJ2-3	TGTGCCAGCAGTGCGGGGTGGGCGGATACGCAGTATTTT	CASSAGWADTQYF
few	TRBV6-5	-	TRBJ2-5	TGTGCCAGCAGTTACACGGTCACGGAGACCCAGTACTTC	CASSYTVTETQYF
few	TRBV5-1	-	TRBJ2-1	TGCGCCAGCAGCCGTTCTATGGATGAGCAGTTCTTC	CASSRSMDEQFF
few	TRBV7-9	TRBD2	TRBJ2-5	TGTGCCAGCAGCTTCGGCGGGAGCAGGGAGACCCAGTACTTC	CASSFGGSRETQYF
-	TRBV25-1	-	TRBJ2-3	TGTGCCAGCAGTGGGTGGGTCCAGCGGGATACGCAGTATTTT	CASSGWVQRDTQYF
-	TRBV10-3	-	TRBJ1-2	TGTGCCATCAGTGACAGGACGCTAGCTAACTATGGCTACACCTTC	CAISDRTLANYGYTF
-	TRBV25-1	-	TRBJ2-5	TGTGCCAGCAGTGAAGCTCGGTTCGTGGGGAAGCGGACCCAGTACTTC	CASSEARFVGKRTQYF
-	TRBV29-1	TRBD1	TRBJ1-2	TGCAGCGCTGAGGTGGGACAGGTTGACGGCTACACCTTC	CSAEVGQVDGYTF
-	TRBV27	-	TRBJ1-2	TGTGCCAGCAGTTCCGGACGTCCTTACTATGGCTACACCTTC	CASSSGRPYYGYTF
-	TRBV5-1	-	TRBJ2-3	TGCGCCAGCAGCTTGGCCACCAGCACAGATACGCAGTATTTT	CASSLATSTDTQYF